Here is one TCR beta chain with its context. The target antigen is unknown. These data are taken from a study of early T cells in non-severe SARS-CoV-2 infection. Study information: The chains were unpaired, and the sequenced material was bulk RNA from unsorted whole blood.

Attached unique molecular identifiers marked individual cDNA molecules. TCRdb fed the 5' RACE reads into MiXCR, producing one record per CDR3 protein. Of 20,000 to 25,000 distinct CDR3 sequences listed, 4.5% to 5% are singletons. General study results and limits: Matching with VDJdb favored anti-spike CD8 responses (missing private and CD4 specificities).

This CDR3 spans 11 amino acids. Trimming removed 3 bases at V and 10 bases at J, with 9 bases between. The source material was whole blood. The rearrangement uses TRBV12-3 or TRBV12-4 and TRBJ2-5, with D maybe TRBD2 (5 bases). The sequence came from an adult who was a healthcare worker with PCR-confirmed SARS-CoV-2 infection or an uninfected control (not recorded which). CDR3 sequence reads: CASSLREDQYF. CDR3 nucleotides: TGTGCCAGCAGTTTGAGGGAAGACCAGTACTTC.